This is a list of T cell receptor beta chains from one sample in a study of T cells expressing NK-cell markers. TCRdb processed the 5' RACE reads again and assigns one entry to each CDR3 protein, with no DNA. Recorded for this sample: roughly 430,000 distinct CDR3 sequences. Material for sequencing was blood T cells: a sorted CD56 or NKG2C T cell subset, CD4+ or CD8+ T cells, or bulk PBMC T cells (not recorded which). Every receptor here comes from a woman between 18 and 70 years old in good health. Both conserved end residues are part of each CDR3.

TRBV6-5,TRBJ2-2,CASSYRPSPTGELFF
TRBV24-1,TRBJ2-5,CATSEDGGETQYF
TRBV12-3/TRBV12-4,TRBJ2-1,CASSPLGQQFF
TRBV30,TRBJ1-1,CAWNLRVNTEAFF
TRBV10-3,TRBJ2-3,CAISEVSPDTQYF
TRBV7-3,TRBJ2-1,CASRLFRGDNEQFF
TRBV10-3,TRBJ2-1,CAIGTSGRAYNEQFF
TRBV6-2/TRBV6-3,TRBJ2-3,CASSRPFSATREYF
TRBV28,TRBJ2-1,CASRETGTGLNEQFF
TRBV7-9,TRBJ2-1,CASTPRESYNEQFF
TRBV12-3/TRBV12-4,TRBJ1-1,CASSLGGRGQAFF
TRBV20-1,TRBJ1-1,CSAHDQGRSEAFF
TRBV29-1,TRBJ2-3,CSVDSGSTDTQYF
TRBV29-1,TRBJ2-3,CSAPGLAGGSTDTQYF
TRBV29-1,TRBJ2-1,CSVLLAGTYNEQFF
TRBV12-3/TRBV12-4,TRBJ1-2,CASSFAGKGGYTF
TRBV11-2,TRBJ1-5,CASSLESMWASNQPQHF
TRBV28,TRBJ2-2,CASSANQGRTGELFF
TRBV4-1,TRBJ1-2,CASSQMTGGPTDTF
TRBV12-3/TRBV12-4,TRBJ2-5,CASSYPGQKGDQYF
TRBV5-1,TRBJ2-2,CASSLALRGPTGELFF
TRBV9,TRBJ2-5,CASSVVATGETQYF
TRBV29-1,TRBJ2-3,CSVDRGENTQYF
TRBV7-8,TRBJ2-1,CASSLAGGSVDNEQFF
TRBV7-2,TRBJ2-4,CASSLGGTGRNIQYF
TRBV30,TRBJ1-1,CACYTGTGDTEAFF
TRBV9,TRBJ2-7,CASSVSPRDPYEQYF
TRBV29-1,TRBJ2-1,CSVTAGTAYNEQFF